The T cell receptor (beta chain) described here comes from a study of T cells in Graves' hyperthyroidism and ophthalmopathy. The V and J ends lost 2 bases and 9 bases respectively, with 8 bases between them. CDR1 and CDR2 from the germline V gene are MNHEY and SVGAGI. This CDR3 region has 11 residues. It was RNA transcripts that yielded the amplified TCR beta CDR3 regions. When the TCR CDR3 underwent first-round RT-PCR, the HTBI primer set was used. TCRdb re-called the multiplex PCR reads through MiXCR, storing one row per CDR3 protein. The sample contains around 260,000 distinct CDR3 sequences, 25% of which appear only once. Overall study findings and caveats: Blood shared most expanded thyroid clonotypes above 0.001.

With regard to this clonotype: Its cognate antigen is unknown.

The sequence was collected from a man in his forties with Graves' hyperthyroidism that later progressed to Graves' ophthalmopathy. The chain is built from TRBV6-5 and TRBJ2-7, with no clear D. Input material: blood. CDR3 amino acids: CASSYGVRQYF. In DNA form, the CDR3 reads TGTGCCAGCAGTTACGGAGTAAGGCAGTACTTC.